There are many counts of the clone carrying this T cell receptor (beta chain). This sample was taken from a study of human T cells and chemical hapten exposure. TCRdb used MiXCR to reprocess the RACE reads, holding one entry per CDR3 protein. This sample carries 60,000 or so distinct CDR3 sequences, more than 8% of them seen once, and the ten largest clones take 9.6%. The time point was: pre-sensitization, week 0. Described treatment: therapeutic diphenylcyclopropenone sensitization with weekly scalp DPC. The donor pool consisted of alopecia patients aged 18 to 70 years, considered suitable for DPC. Germline loops: CDR1 MNHEY, CDR2 SMNVEV (reference sequence). Between the trimmed V and J ends, which lost 3 bases and 0 bases, there was a span of 6 bases. This CDR3 has 14 amino acids.

This specimen consisted of whole blood, obtained in connection with sensitization to the hapten diphenylcyclopropenone (DPC). The chain has TRBV27 and TRBJ2-1; D gene uncertain. This TCR was recovered from a man aged 40-50 years with alopecia areata. Some clones in this sample may be carry-over from other donors' samples. Written as DNA, the CDR3 is TGTGCCAGCAGTTTTACCAGCTCCTACAATGAGCAGTTCTTC. This sequence encodes CASSFTSSYNEQFF.